This TCR beta chain was profiled in a study of radiotherapy plus CTLA-4 blockade in lung cancer. With regard to this clone: Its antigen is not known.

Clones were sequenced by immunoSEQ multiplex PCR, and TCRdb holds only the in-frame ones, with some missing. There are 65,000 to 90,000 clones in the sample; around 86% occur only once, and 40% lies in the top ten. Chemo-refractory metastatic non-small-cell lung cancer patients underwent focal radiation alongside CTLA-4 blockade with ipilimumab. Trimming removed 6 bases from V and 4 bases from J, with 19 bases in between. The CDR3 covers 15 residues. Germline assignment: CDR1 MNHNY and CDR2 SVGAGI (reference sequence). Study-level results: TCR clones of tumor origin grew in blood after radiotherapy plus ipilimumab.

This chain joins TRBV6-6 and TRBJ2-7, with D possibly matching TRBD1 (6 bases). The clonotype originates from a human donor with non-small cell lung cancer that progressed on radiotherapy plus ipilimumab. The sequenced sample was peripheral blood, obtained from a patient treated with radiotherapy plus ipilimumab. The CDR3 reads CASRYRWGLGYEQYV. DNA for the CDR3: TGTGCCAGCAGATACCGATGGGGGCTTGGATACGAGCAGTACGTC.